The 32 T cell receptor beta chains presented below share a single source sample, sequenced in a study of radiation and T cells in renal cell carcinoma. Specified time point: baseline pretreatment blood. Regarding treatment: 15 Gy SBRT to primary tumor, nephrectomy 4 weeks later. Assay: immunoSEQ multiplex PCR; the TCRdb copy retains only in-frame clones and omits some. The profile covers roughly 100,000 clones, with 80% to 90% appearing a single time and almost 8% taken by the ten largest. Sample: blood, taken from a patient whose treatment included radiotherapy and nephrectomy. The receptors derive from a man aged 50 to 60 with renal cell carcinoma.

The J gene is TRBJ2-7, the V gene TRBV19; 8 nucleotides match TRBD1. The CDR3 length is 13 residues. The junction had 6 bases not matched to a gene; V was cut back by 5 bases and J by 6 bases. The germline gives CDR1 LNHDA, CDR2 SQIVND (reference sequence). The CDR3 protein is CASSFGQGSEQYF. CDR3 coding DNA: TGTGCCAGTAGTTTCGGACAGGGTAGCGAGCAGTACTTC.

The V call is TRBV30, the J call TRBJ2-1; 8 positions match TRBD2. Germline values: CDR1 GTSNPN, CDR2 SVGIG (reference sequence). This CDR3 comprises 15 residues. Germline trimming cut 3 bases from V and 7 bases from J; bases unmatched to any gene: 11. The CDR3 protein is CAWSHPGGAGNEQFF. The CDR3 bases are TGTGCCTGGAGCCACCCCGGGGGGGCCGGGAATGAGCAGTTCTTC. Based on the CDR3 plus reference TRBV30 and TRBJ2-1, the full variable domain is SQTIHQWPATLVQPVGSPLSLECTVEGTSNPNLYWYRQAAGRGLQLLFYSVGIGQISSEVPQNLSASRPQDRQFILSSKKLLLSDSGFYLCAWSHPGGAGNEQFFGPGTRLTVL.

V and J are TRBV30 and TRBJ1-3; no definite D call. The germline V gene has CDR1 GTSNPN and CDR2 SVGIG (reference sequence). This CDR3 has 13 amino acids. The CDR3 DNA reads TGTGCTACTAGTCGCGCAGCTGTGGATACCATATATTTT. It is translated as CATSRAAVDTIYF.

This clone was counted only a few times. The V call is TRBV9, the J call TRBJ1-1, with TRBD1 identical over 10 bases. Germline CDR1 and CDR2: SGDLS and YYNGEE. This CDR3 spans 14 amino acids. Germline trimming cut 4 bases from V and 2 bases from J; bases unmatched to any gene: 2. This chain's CDR3 is CASSPTGGNTEAFF. CDR3 bases: TGTGCCAGCAGCCCGACAGGGGGCAACACTGAAGCTTTCTTT.

The chain recombines TRBV30 with TRBJ2-1, with D uncertain. Germline-derived CDR1 and CDR2 are GTSNPN and SVGIG (reference sequence). The CDR3 spans 11 residues. The V end was cut by 4 bases, the J end by 9 bases, with 10 bases between. The CDR3 here is CAWTENGEQFF. The CDR3 nucleotides read TGTGCCTGGACGGAAAACGGTGAGCAGTTCTTC.

This rearrangement joins TRBV5-1 to TRBJ1-2; a weak D match, TRBD1 (5 bases). Trimming pared 3 bases from V and 8 bases from J, leaving 17 bases between. The CDR3 extends over 14 amino acids. Per germline, CDR1 SGHRS and CDR2 YFSETQ. In DNA, the CDR3 is TGCGCCAGCAGCTCACCGGGGCCGTCTCAGGGCTACACCTTC. Translated: CASSSPGPSQGYTF.

The chain has TRBV10-2 and TRBJ2-3; perhaps TRBD1 as D (5 bases). The CDR3 has 14 residues. Trimming stripped 3 bases from V and 2 bases from J, with 9 bases between. Germline values: CDR1 WSHSY, CDR2 SAAADI. As DNA, the CDR3 is TGCGCCAGCAGTGAAGGGGCTAACACAGATACGCAGTATTTT. The encoded protein is CASSEGANTDTQYF.

The V gene is TRBV9, the J gene TRBJ2-7; TRBD2 might be the D (5 bases). Germline V gene sequence: CDR1 SGDLS, CDR2 YYNGEE. The CDR3 runs to 15 residues. The ends were cut back, 4 bases at V and 2 bases at J, with 16 bases in the middle. CDR3 nucleotides: TGTGCCAGCAGCCCAGCAATTACCGGGACCTACGAGCAGTACTTC. As protein: CASSPAITGTYEQYF.

J is TRBJ2-2 and V is TRBV28; 7 nucleotides line up with TRBD1. Germline CDR1 is MDHEN and CDR2 is SYDVKM. This CDR3 spans 16 amino acids. Trimming cost V 2 bases and J 6 bases; bases outside gene matches: 9. The CDR3 loop reads CASSLTVRGIAGELFF. The CDR3, as DNA: TGTGCCAGCAGTTTAACGGTCAGGGGGATCGCCGGGGAGCTGTTTTTT.

The CDR3 region has the DNA TGTGCCAGCAGCTTTGAGCAGGGGTCTCCACATTACTACGAGCAGTACTTC. Translated, it gives CASSFEQGSPHYYEQYF. The chain carries TRBV5-6 and TRBJ2-7; tentatively, D is TRBD1 (6 bases). The germline V and J ends were trimmed by 2 bases and 3 bases, with 21 bases remaining between them. The CDR3 sequence is 17 residues long. The germline V gene encodes CDR1 SGHDT and CDR2 YYEEEE.

The V call is TRBV5-4, the J call TRBJ2-1, with 10 bases that match TRBD2. The V gene end was trimmed by 0 bases and the J gene end by 3 bases; junction bases not matched to a gene: 3. The CDR3 has 16 amino acids. Germline V CDR1 and CDR2: SGHNT, YYREEE (reference sequence). This CDR3 reads CASSLGLAGVYNEQFF. The CDR3 DNA reads as TGTGCCAGCAGCTTGGGGCTAGCGGGAGTCTACAATGAGCAGTTCTTC.

This clone showed up just a few times. The J gene is TRBJ1-4, the V gene TRBV2, with no clear D. Germline-derived CDR1 and CDR2 are SNHLY and FYNNEI. Between the trimmed V and J ends, which lost 3 bases and 6 bases, there was a span of 2 bases. There are 11 residues in the CDR3. The CDR3 spells CASSDHEKLFF. The CDR3 DNA sequence: TGTGCCAGCAGTGATCATGAAAAACTGTTTTTT.

The genes are TRBV4-1 and TRBJ1-2; no reliable D call. The ends were cut back, 1 base at V and 4 bases at J, with 16 bases in the middle. The length of the CDR3 is 16 residues. CDR1 MGHRA and CDR2 YSYEKL come from the germline V gene. This CDR3 is CASSQVHQLQTYGYTF. CDR3 in DNA: TGCGCCAGCAGCCAAGTCCACCAACTCCAAACCTATGGCTACACCTTC.

The chain couples TRBV30 to TRBJ1-2, with D perhaps TRBD1 (5 bases). This CDR3 spans 15 amino acids. CDR1 and CDR2 (germline): GTSNPN, SVGIG (reference sequence). The V and J ends lost 2 bases and 4 bases respectively, with 17 bases between them. The CDR3 loop is CAWSSDILGFYGYTF. In nucleotides, the CDR3 is TGTGCCTGGAGTTCGGACATTTTGGGCTTCTATGGCTACACCTTC.

The chain is built from TRBV29-1 and TRBJ1-4; 7 positions agree with TRBD1. CDR1 SQVTM and CDR2 ANQGSEA come from the germline V gene. The CDR3 covers 12 residues. Losses at the gene ends were 4 bases for V and 7 bases for J; bases not matched to a gene: 3. In DNA form, the CDR3 reads TGCAGCGTTGGTAGGGGGCCTGAAAAACTGTTTTTT. It translates to CSVGRGPEKLFF.

The genes are TRBV29-1 and TRBJ1-4; 9 bases align to TRBD1. Germline assignment: CDR1 SQVTM and CDR2 ANQGSEA. This CDR3 spans 12 amino acids. The V segment lost 3 bases and the J segment 7 bases; nucleotides outside the gene matches: 0. This chain's CDR3 is CSVEGQGEKLFF. CDR3 DNA sequence: TGCAGCGTTGAGGGACAGGGTGAAAAACTGTTTTTT. Drawing the rest from reference TRBV29-1 and TRBJ1-4, the complete variable domain is SAVISQKPSRDICQRGTSLTIQCQVDSQVTMMFWYRQQPGQSLTLIATANQGSEATYESGFVIDKFPISRPNLTFSTLTVSNMSPEDSSIYLCSVEGQGEKLFFGSGTQLSVL.

The chain uses TRBV5-5 and TRBJ2-2, with D uncertain. The CDR3 runs 13 residues. Trimming left V 4 bases short and J 2 bases short, with 6 bases between. The germline V gene encodes CDR1 SGHKS and CDR2 YYEKEE (reference sequence). The CDR3 region is CASSAPNTGELFF. CDR3 DNA: TGTGCCAGCAGCGCTCCTAACACCGGGGAGCTGTTTTTT.

This clone was counted only a few times. The chain recombines TRBV5-1 with TRBJ1-1, with a weak D call TRBD1 (5 bases). CDR1 SGHRS and CDR2 YFSETQ come from the germline V gene. The CDR3 consists of 14 residues. V was cut by 3 bases and J by 0 bases, with 9 bases left in between. CDR3 DNA sequence: TGCGCCAGCAGCTCCACAGGCATGAACACTGAAGCTTTCTTT. Its protein is CASSSTGMNTEAFF. The entire variable domain, with the rest obtained from reference TRBV5-1 and TRBJ1-1, is as follows: KAGVTQTPRYLIKTRGQQVTLSCSPISGHRSVSWYQQTPGQGLQFLFEYFSETQRNKGNFPGRFSGRQFSNSRSEMNVSTLELGDSALYLCASSSTGMNTEAFFGQGTRLTVV.

The rearrangement joins TRBV27 to TRBJ2-3; D possibly corresponds to TRBD2 (6 bases). Trimming removed 6 bases at V and 4 bases at J, with 17 bases between. Germline V gives CDR1 MNHEY, CDR2 SMNVEV (reference sequence). This CDR3 is 15 amino acids long. The CDR3 nucleotides read TGTGCCAGCAGGCCTAAGGCGGGAAGGGCAGATACGCAGTATTTT. This codes for CASRPKAGRADTQYF.

This chain uses TRBV5-8 with TRBJ2-5; D unclear. This CDR3 has 16 amino acids. CDR1 and CDR2 from the germline V gene are SGHTS and YDEGEE. Trimming cost V 4 bases and J 0 bases, with 16 bases left between them. For the CDR3, the DNA is TGTGCCAGCAGCCTAGGACGGCAGCAGTACCAAGAGACCCAGTACTTC. Translation gives CASSLGRQQYQETQYF.

This chain joins TRBV4-2 and TRBJ1-2, with D perhaps TRBD1 (5 bases). In germline, CDR1 is LGHNA, CDR2 YNFKEQ. This CDR3 is 14 amino acids long. V lost 1 base and J 4 bases, leaving 10 bases between the germline ends. CDR3 in DNA: TGTGCCAGCAGCCAAGTGGGGGAGGCCTATGGCTACACCTTC. Its translation: CASSQVGEAYGYTF.

The V gene is TRBV10-3, the J gene TRBJ2-7; D gene uncertain. Germline loops: CDR1 ENHRY, CDR2 SYGVKD. Deletions cut 3 bases from V and 1 base from J, with 10 bases between. This CDR3 is 14 amino acids long. The CDR3 protein is CAISDRLPSYEQYF. In DNA form, the CDR3 reads TGTGCCATCAGTGATCGGCTACCTTCCTACGAGCAGTACTTC.

The CDR3 DNA is TGTGCCAGTAGTATCCTACAGGGGGCGAGCAATCAGCCCCAGCATTTT. Translation: CASSILQGASNQPQHF. V gene TRBV19 combines with J gene TRBJ1-5; 9 positions agree with TRBD1. The V gene's germline CDR1 is LNHDA and CDR2 SQIVND (reference sequence). The CDR3 has 16 residues. The ends lost 3 bases at V and 1 base at J; junction bases unmatched: 4. Drawing the rest from reference TRBV19 and TRBJ1-5, the complete variable domain is DGGITQSPKYLFRKEGQNVTLSCEQNLNHDAMYWYRQDPGQGLRLIYYSQIVNDFQKGDIAEGYSVSREKKESFPLTVTSAQKNPTAFYLCASSILQGASNQPQHFGDGTRLSIL.

The chain employs TRBV4-3 and TRBJ1-4; 7 bases align to TRBD1. Trimming at V came to 0 bases and at J to 7 bases, leaving 8 bases not matched to a gene. CDR3 size: 16 residues. Germline CDR1 is LGHNA and CDR2 is YSLEER. CDR3 DNA sequence: TGCGCCAGCAGCCAAGAGGGACCGGGACAGTTTGAAAAACTGTTTTTT. The encoded protein is CASSQEGPGQFEKLFF.

This clone was observed a handful of times. V usage is TRBV4-1 and J usage is TRBJ1-3; 7 bases are shared with TRBD1. CDR3 size: 18 residues. Trimming took 0 bases from V and 11 from J; bases not matched to a gene: 19. Germline-derived CDR1 and CDR2 are MGHRA and YSYEKL. The CDR3 nucleotides read TGCGCCAGCAGCCAAGAGGGTGGTATGAGGACAGGCCCGGTTCCCATATATTTT. It encodes CASSQEGGMRTGPVPIYF.

As to this clone: The identical CDR3 is also encoded by other nucleotide sequences in the sample. The chain joins TRBV4-1 to TRBJ2-7, with D unclear. This CDR3 contains 13 residues. V was cut by 1 base and J by 12 bases, with 16 bases left in between. Germline V gene data show CDR1 as MGHRA and CDR2 as YSYEKL. CDR3: CASSQATAGLLYF. The CDR3 DNA is TGCGCCAGCAGCCAAGCCACTGCAGGTTTACTGTACTTC.

The rearrangement uses TRBV5-1 and TRBJ1-4; TRBD1 matches at 11 bases. The CDR3 consists of 16 residues. The junction had 4 bases not matched to a gene; V was cut back by 2 bases and J by 4 bases. Germline CDR1 is SGHRS and CDR2 is YFSETQ. CDR3 protein: CASSFGTGGFNEKLFF. The CDR3 nucleotides read TGCGCCAGCAGCTTCGGGACAGGGGGTTTTAATGAAAAACTGTTTTTT. Full variable domain (remainder filled in from reference TRBV5-1 and TRBJ1-4): KAGVTQTPRYLIKTRGQQVTLSCSPISGHRSVSWYQQTPGQGLQFLFEYFSETQRNKGNFPGRFSGRQFSNSRSEMNVSTLELGDSALYLCASSFGTGGFNEKLFFGSGTQLSVL.

The rearrangement uses TRBV9 and TRBJ2-3; TRBD1 matches 8 bases. Germline lookup yields CDR1 SGDLS and CDR2 YYNGEE. The V gene end was trimmed by 0 bases and the J gene end by 4 bases; junction bases not matched to a gene: 7. CDR3 length: 16 residues. The CDR3 protein is CASSVATGDRADTQYF. The CDR3 coding sequence is TGTGCCAGCAGCGTAGCGACAGGGGATAGGGCAGATACGCAGTATTTT. Supplemented by reference TRBV9 and TRBJ2-3, the full variable domain reads DSGVTQTPKHLITATGQRVTLRCSPRSGDLSVYWYQQSLDQGLQFLIQYYNGEERAKGNILERFSAQQFPDLHSELNLSSLELGDSALYFCASSVATGDRADTQYFGPGTRLTVL.

This clone has just one count. V is TRBV9 and J is TRBJ2-1; possible D gene TRBD1, 5 bases. This CDR3 region has 15 residues. CDR1 is SGDLS and CDR2 is YYNGEE in the germline V gene. Trimming removed 0 bases from V and 1 base from J, with 8 bases in between. CDR3 bases: TGTGCCAGCAGCGTAGGTAGGGGTTCCTACAATGAGCAGTTCTTC. Its protein is CASSVGRGSYNEQFF.

The V call is TRBV21-1, the J call TRBJ1-2. TRBV21-1 is flagged as a pseudogene. The CDR3 covers 17 residues. CDR3 DNA sequence: TGTGCCAGCAGCGCCACGGGGTGGCAGGGAGCTAACTATGGCTACACCTTC. It codes for CASSATGWQGANYGYTF.

The chain couples TRBV28 to TRBJ1-2; TRBD1 might be the D (6 bases). CDR1 and CDR2 from the germline V gene are MDHEN and SYDVKM. V was shortened by 1 base and J by 6 bases, with 12 bases between the two germline ends. CDR3 size: 14 residues. The CDR3 DNA sequence: TGTGCCAGCAGTTTATTTCAGGGGATCAATGGCTACACCTTC. Its protein product is CASSLFQGINGYTF.

The CDR3 DNA is TGTGCCAGCAGCCAAGAAGTAACAGGGACATGGACCCAGTACTTC. It yields the protein CASSQEVTGTWTQYF. The chain carries TRBV4-2 and TRBJ2-5, with D possibly matching TRBD1 (6 bases). The CDR3 extends over 15 amino acids. Trimming removed 0 bases from V and 7 bases from J, with 15 bases in between. Germline assignment: CDR1 LGHNA and CDR2 YNFKEQ.